This TCR beta chain is from a study of cytomegalovirus exposure and HLA in healthy donors. Study-wide results and limits: TCR beta V- and J-gene trimming, according to a later analysis, was linked to a missense DCLRE1C variant.

Researchers ran the PCR with 60 Vbeta and 13 Jbeta primers. Assay: immunoSEQ multiplex PCR; the TCRdb copy retains only in-frame clones and omits some. The sample comprises 85,000 to 130,000 clones, around 76% of which are singletons, and around 6.4% rests with the top ten. For this clone: What it binds is not known.

This clonotype was obtained from a woman aged 50 to 65 in good health and CMV-seropositive. Sequenced input: PBMCs.

CDR3 DNA: TGTGCCAGCAGCTTAGCAGGGAGTCATACTGAAGCTTTCTTT. Protein sequence: CASSLAGSHTEAFF. The chain combines TRBV7-9 with TRBJ1-1; D not resolved. The germline V and J ends were trimmed by 0 bases and 5 bases, with 10 bases remaining between them. This CDR3 comprises 14 residues. The germline CDR1 and CDR2 sequences are SEHNR and FQNEAQ (reference sequence).